This T cell receptor (beta chain) emerged from a study of T cell changes during pregnancy in multiple sclerosis. This CDR3 contains 15 residues. CDR1 is SEHNR, CDR2 FQNEAQ, per germline (reference sequence). With 1 base removed from V and 3 bases from J, the gap between germline ends came to 13 bases. TCRdb keeps only in-frame clones here, not all; method: immunoSEQ multiplex PCR. This sample has under 70,000 clones, with 91% found just once. The source of this sequence is a female donor in good health, enrolled as a control in a pregnancy study. V gene TRBV7-9 combines with J gene TRBJ2-7; D gene uncertain. The sample in question was peripheral blood, obtained after pregnancy. CDR3 sequence (DNA): TGTGCCAGCAGCTTAGACAGTCCCCCTCGCTACGAGCAGTACTTC. This sequence encodes CASSLDSPPRYEQYF. Full variable domain (outside the CDR3, taken from reference TRBV7-9 and TRBJ2-7): DTGVSQNPRHKITKRGQNVTFRCDPISEHNRLYWYRQTLGQGPEFLTYFQNEAQLEKSRLLSDRFSAERPKGSFSTLEIQRTEQGDSAMYLCASSLDSPPRYEQYFGPGTRLTVT.